One sample yielded the 17 T cell receptor beta chains listed below, sequenced in a study of metastatic and nonmetastatic thyroid tumors. TCRdb re-analyzed the PCR reads through MiXCR. The sample holds thousands of clones, 15% to 20% seen once. Until they underwent thyroid surgery, no patient had received any treatment. Sequencing was carried out using adjacent normal tissue. Receptor source: a female donor with papillary thyroid cancer or a benign thyroid nodule (not recorded which). Some clones in this sample may be carry-over from other donors' samples.

The chain joins TRBV18 to TRBJ1-2; D uncertain. The germline CDR1 and CDR2 sequences are KGHSH and LQKENI. The CDR3 sequence is 13 residues long. V was shortened by 3 bases and J by 5 bases, with 10 bases between the two germline ends. DNA of the CDR3: TGTGCCAGCTCACCGACGGTCGGGTATGGCTACACCTTC. Translation: CASSPTVGYGYTF.

This clone qualifies as large (0.1 to 1%). The gene calls are TRBV6-1 and TRBJ2-7; TRBD1 agrees at 11 bases. CDR3 length equals 14 residues. Germline CDR1 MNHNS, CDR2 SASEGT. With V trimmed by 2 bases and J by 6 bases, 3 bases remained unmatched. CDR3 DNA sequence: TGTGCCAGCAGTGAACCGGGACAGGGGGGCGAGCAGTACTTC. Translating it yields CASSEPGQGGEQYF.

This clone was found a few times. The chain employs TRBV12-3 or TRBV12-4 and TRBJ1-1, with no clear D. Between the trimmed V and J ends, which lost 2 bases and 7 bases, there was a span of 17 bases. The CDR3 contains 15 residues. The CDR3 region is CASSLPPSVSGEAFF. The CDR3 coding sequence is TGTGCCAGCAGTTTACCCCCCTCCGTCAGTGGTGAAGCTTTCTTT.

V usage is TRBV27 and J usage is TRBJ1-1; possible D gene TRBD1, 5 bases. CDR3 length: 17 amino acids. V dropped 5 bases and J dropped 0 bases, with 19 bases sitting between them. Looked up from germline, CDR1 is MNHEY and CDR2 is SMNVEV (reference sequence). The CDR3 loop reads CASSPKRTGAMNTEAFF. The CDR3 DNA reads TGTGCCAGCAGTCCGAAGCGTACCGGGGCCATGAACACTGAAGCTTTCTTT.

A note on this clone: One end of the junction is discordant with germline, which a read error may explain. This chain joins TRBV6-1 and TRBJ2-6, with 9 bases matching TRBD1. The germline V gene encodes CDR1 MNHNS and CDR2 SASEGT. The CDR3 loop spans 17 amino acids. The CDR3 reads CASSLGQGSSGANVLAF. DNA for the CDR3: TGTGCCAGCAGTCTAGGACAGGGGAGCTCTGGGGCAAACGTCCTGGCTTTC.

Of note for this clone: At one boundary the junction diverges from the germline segment, which might be a read error. The chain recombines TRBV7-8 with TRBJ1-2; 11 positions match TRBD1. CDR1 is SGHVS and CDR2 is FQNEAQ in the germline V gene. There are 17 residues in the CDR3. CDR3 nucleotide sequence: TGCGCCAGCATCCCCCGGTGGACAGGGGGCGTAAGCTATGGCTACACCTTC. Protein: CASIPRWTGGVSYGYTF. Supplemented by reference TRBV7-8 and TRBJ1-2, the full variable domain reads GAGVSQSPRYKVAKRGQDVALRCDPISGHVSLFWYQQALGQGPEFLTYFQNEAQLDKSGLPSDRFFAERPEGSVSTLKIQRTQQEDSAVYLCASIPRWTGGVSYGYTFGSGTRLTVV.

By sample share, this clone is medium-sized. The J gene is TRBJ2-7, the V gene TRBV5-1; 15 bases are shared with TRBD2. This CDR3 comprises 19 residues. The ends lost 2 bases at V and 4 bases at J; junction bases unmatched: 13. Germline CDR1 and CDR2: SGHRS and YFSETQ. CDR3 residues: CASSFNLGLAGGKSYEQYF. Here the CDR3 DNA reads TGCGCCAGCAGCTTTAACCTGGGACTAGCGGGAGGAAAGAGTTACGAGCAGTACTTC.

By share of the sample, this clone is medium-sized. A much larger clonotype is one base distant, so this may be a read error. This sample also contains other DNA sequences that code for the same CDR3. The genes are TRBV27 and TRBJ2-7, with D maybe TRBD2 (6 bases). V was clipped by 8 bases and J by 3 bases, with 23 bases between them. Germline CDR1 MNHEY, CDR2 SMNVEV (reference sequence). This CDR3 is 16 amino acids long. The CDR3 sequence: CASAALGGIKFYEQYF. Written as DNA, the CDR3 is TGTGCCAGCGCGGCCCTCGGGGGAATTAAGTTCTACGAGCAGTACTTC.

This clone is termed medium-sized (0.01 to 0.1%). This chain links TRBV2 with TRBJ1-5, with D possibly being TRBD1 (6 bases). Trimming removed 6 bases from V and 6 bases from J, with 9 bases in between. From germline, CDR1 is SNHLY and CDR2 FYNNEI. The CDR3 extends over 12 amino acids. CDR3 sequence: CASREDSQPQHF. The DNA of the CDR3 is TGTGCCAGCAGGGAGGACAGTCAGCCCCAGCATTTT. The whole variable domain, remainder taken from reference TRBV2 and TRBJ1-5, is EPEVTQTPSHQVTQMGQEVILRCVPISNHLYFYWYRQILGQKVEFLVSFYNNEISEKSEIFDDQFSVERPDGSNFTLKIRSTKLEDSAMYFCASREDSQPQHFGDGTRLSIL.

By share, this clone counts as medium-sized (0.01 to 0.1%). The rearrangement joins TRBV5-1 to TRBJ2-6, with D tentatively TRBD1 (6 bases). V was cut by 5 bases and J by 3 bases, with 9 bases left in between. The CDR3 is 14 amino acids. Germline V gene sequence: CDR1 SGHRS, CDR2 YFSETQ. The CDR3 nucleotides read TGCGCCAGCAGTACAGGGAATGGGGCCAACGTCCTGACTTTC. Residues: CASSTGNGANVLTF.

This clone was observed once. V gene TRBV11-2 combines with J gene TRBJ1-2; D is uncertain. With 1 base removed from V and 4 bases from J, the gap between germline ends came to 16 bases. There are 16 residues in the CDR3. Germline V lookup: CDR1 SGHAT, CDR2 FQNNGV. The CDR3 spells CASSLVAGEDGYGYTF. The CDR3 bases are TGTGCCAGCAGCTTAGTAGCGGGAGAAGACGGCTATGGCTACACCTTC.

Sample share makes this clone medium-sized. The V call is TRBV20-1, the J call TRBJ1-1; 8 nucleotides agree with TRBD1. This CDR3 comprises 16 residues. V gave up 5 bases and J gave up 4 bases; unmatched junction bases: 15. Looked up from germline, CDR1 is DFQATT and CDR2 is SNEGSKA (reference sequence). DNA of the CDR3: TGCAGTGCTGTTCACTTCAGGGGGCCGGAGAGCACTGAAGCTTTCTTT. Its protein is CSAVHFRGPESTEAFF.

By its share, this clone is medium-sized. Here the CDR3 DNA reads TGTGCCATCGCCCGAGGGGGACAGTACGAGCAGTACTTC. Amino acid sequence: CAIARGGQYEQYF. The rearrangement links TRBV10-3 to TRBJ2-7; TRBD1 agrees at 7 bases. The junction had 8 bases not matched to a gene; V was cut back by 8 bases and J by 4 bases. Germline V gives CDR1 ENHRY, CDR2 SYGVKD. The CDR3 length is 13 residues.

This clone counts as medium-sized. The chain carries TRBV12-3 or TRBV12-4 and TRBJ1-5; D is possibly TRBD1 (5 bases). The V end was cut by 3 bases, the J end by 7 bases, with 7 bases between. The CDR3 loop spans 12 amino acids. The CDR3 loop is CASSFWGQPQHF. Here the CDR3 DNA reads TGTGCCAGCAGTTTTTGGGGGCAGCCCCAGCATTTT.

In regard to this clone: Possible read error: a much larger clone is one base away. V gene TRBV20-1 combines with J gene TRBJ2-5, with TRBD2 matching 8 bases. Germline V gene lookup returns CDR1 DFQATT and CDR2 SNEGSKA (reference sequence). CDR3 size: 13 residues. The CDR3 protein is CRGGAGGAKTQYF. DNA for the CDR3: TGCAGAGGGGGGGCGGGAGGTGCGAAGACCCAGTACTTC.

By frequency in the sample, this clone is medium-sized. The chain has TRBV5-1 and TRBJ2-2; 14 bases line up with TRBD2. Germline loops: CDR1 SGHRS, CDR2 YFSETQ. The CDR3 contains 20 residues. J was trimmed by 2 bases and V by 0 bases; bases with no gene match: 9. The CDR3 coding sequence is TGCGCCAGCAGCTTGGTGACTAGCGGGGGGGCCAAATTCAACACCGGGGAGCTGTTTTTT. Its protein product is CASSLVTSGGAKFNTGELFF.

By sample share, this clone is medium-sized. The V call is TRBV30, the J call TRBJ2-7; TRBD2 matches at 9 bases. J gave up 4 bases and V 3 bases, and 4 bases lay outside the gene matches. The CDR3 is 13 amino acids. Germline V gene lookup returns CDR1 GTSNPN and CDR2 SVGIG (reference sequence). The CDR3 DNA follows: TGTGCCTGGAGAGAGCGGGAGGCATACGAGCAGTACTTC. It encodes CAWREREAYEQYF.